The 14 T cell receptor beta chains given below trace back to one sample, sequenced in a study of vaccination effects on CD4 cells after COVID-19. Only in-frame clones appear in the TCRdb table, and some are missing; sequencing was by immunoSEQ multiplex PCR. The sample yields tens of thousands of clones, around 75% seen once. Their recognized antigens are unknown. Antigen-specific CD4+ T cells expanded by the ViraFEST assay with viral peptide pools were then sequenced. Once cultured for roughly nine days, the cells underwent separation to obtain CD4+ T cells. Recipients of the vaccine had no prior SARS-CoV-2 infection and negative nucleocapsid antibodies. The input for sequencing was CD4+ T cells from PBMCs cultured with HCoV-OC43 spike peptides, taken before COVID-19 vaccination. The sample's subset: HCoV-OC43 spike overlapping peptide pool stimulation. All receptors derive from a human donor who received a COVID-19 vaccine.

This chain uses TRBV9 with TRBJ2-2; TRBD1 is a possible D gene (6 bases). The V gene lost 1 base and the J gene lost 6 bases, with 13 bases spanning the gap. Germline CDR1 reads SGDLS; CDR2 reads YYNGEE. The CDR3 totals 15 residues. The DNA of the CDR3 is TGTGCCAGCAGCGTAAGAACAGGGTGGGCCGGGGAGCTGTTTTTT. This translates into CASSVRTGWAGELFF. Filled out from reference TRBV9 and TRBJ2-2, the complete variable domain reads DSGVTQTPKHLITATGQRVTLRCSPRSGDLSVYWYQQSLDQGLQFLIQYYNGEERAKGNILERFSAQQFPDLHSELNLSSLELGDSALYFCASSVRTGWAGELFFGEGSRLTVL.

V and J are TRBV5-5 and TRBJ1-3; 7 bases are a match to TRBD1. This CDR3 is built from 16 residues. The V and J ends lost 5 bases and 2 bases, in that order; junction bases with no gene match: 10. From germline, CDR1 is SGHKS and CDR2 YYEKEE (reference sequence). The CDR3 sequence: CASSPFQGVAGNTIYF. For the CDR3, the DNA is TGTGCCAGCAGTCCATTCCAGGGGGTCGCTGGAAACACCATATATTTT. Variable domain in full (rest from reference TRBV5-5 and TRBJ1-3): DAGVTQSPTHLIKTRGQQVTLRCSPISGHKSVSWYQQVLGQGPQFIFQYYEKEERGRGNFPDRFSARQFPNYSSELNVNALLLGDSALYLCASSPFQGVAGNTIYFGEGSWLTVV.

The sample holds one count of this clone. The V and J genes are TRBV19 and TRBJ2-3; 8 bases align to TRBD1. The junction had 10 bases not matched to a gene; V was cut back by 2 bases and J by 6 bases. The V gene's germline CDR1 is LNHDA and CDR2 SQIVND (reference sequence). CDR3 length: 16 amino acids. Here the CDR3 reads CASSIFGRGLADTQYF. For the CDR3, the DNA is TGTGCCAGTAGTATATTCGGCAGGGGGCTGGCGGATACGCAGTATTTT.

This sequence joins TRBV5-1 and TRBJ1-5, with D perhaps matching TRBD1 (5 bases). The V end was cut by 0 bases, the J end by 7 bases, with 17 bases between. Germline V gene sequence: CDR1 SGHRS, CDR2 YFSETQ. The CDR3 runs to 16 residues. The CDR3: CASSLDGTRDGQPQHF. DNA for the CDR3: TGCGCCAGCAGCTTGGACGGGACTAGGGATGGACAGCCCCAGCATTTT.

The genes are TRBV29-1 and TRBJ2-3, with a weak D call TRBD2 (6 bases). This CDR3 has 13 residues. Germline CDR1 and CDR2: SQVTM and ANQGSEA. Between the trimmed V and J ends, which lost 2 bases and 8 bases, there was a span of 14 bases. The chain's CDR3 is CSVEMAFGGTQYF. The CDR3 region has the DNA TGCAGCGTTGAAATGGCGTTCGGGGGTACGCAGTATTTT.

V gene TRBV3-1 (or the pseudogene TRBV3-2) combines with J gene TRBJ2-2; perhaps TRBD2 as D (5 bases). Trimming left V 2 bases short and J 4 bases short, with 8 bases between. This CDR3 has 14 residues. Germline CDR1 reads LGHDT; CDR2 reads YNNKEL (reference sequence). The CDR3, as DNA: TGTGCCAGCAGCCAAAGGGCGGGCACCGGGGAGCTGTTTTTT. Its translation is CASSQRAGTGELFF.

The chain joins TRBV25-1 to TRBJ1-2; tentative D call: TRBD1 (6 bases). Germline V gene data show CDR1 as MGHDK and CDR2 as SYGVNS. Trimming removed 8 bases at V and 9 bases at J, with 22 bases between. The CDR3 consists of 14 residues. CDR3 sequence (DNA): TGTGCCAGCTCCGAAGCGGGGACAACTATGCGCTACACCTTC. Translation: CASSEAGTTMRYTF.

The gene calls are TRBV28 and TRBJ1-1; D is possibly TRBD1 (5 bases). V was pared by 5 bases and J by 4 bases, with 17 bases between. The germline V gene has CDR1 MDHEN and CDR2 SYDVKM. The CDR3 consists of 15 residues. The CDR3: CASSPGRRHTTEAFF. Here the CDR3 DNA reads TGTGCCAGCAGTCCGGGACGAAGGCATACCACTGAAGCTTTCTTT.

In this sample, this clone turned up a few times. The chain employs TRBV5-1 and TRBJ1-1; D gene unclear. V gave up 0 bases and J gave up 1 base, with 10 bases separating them. The CDR3 has 15 amino acids. Germline V gene data show CDR1 as SGHRS and CDR2 as YFSETQ. The CDR3 protein is CASSLVVSGNTEAFF. The CDR3 coding sequence is TGCGCCAGCAGCTTGGTAGTCAGTGGGAACACTGAAGCTTTCTTT.

CDR3 sequence reads: CASSEGEVRSPLHF. The CDR3 DNA reads TGTGCCAGCAGTGAAGGGGAGGTTCGGTCACCCCTCCACTTT. J is TRBJ1-6 and V is TRBV6-1; D is ambiguous. V was cut by 1 base and J by 10 bases, with 11 bases left in between. CDR1 is MNHNS and CDR2 is SASEGT in the germline V gene. The CDR3 sequence is 14 residues long.

V is TRBV30 and J is TRBJ1-6, with D unclear. CDR3 length: 13 residues. Deletions cut 2 bases from V and 8 bases from J, with 10 bases between. Germline assignment: CDR1 GTSNPN and CDR2 SVGIG (reference sequence). The CDR3 reads CAWSYNSDSPLHF. CDR3 nucleotides: TGTGCCTGGAGTTACAACAGCGATTCACCCCTCCACTTT.

This clone was counted a few times. The CDR3 DNA reads as TGTGCCAGCAGCGCTATAAACAACCCCTACGAGCAGTACGTC. The encoded protein is CASSAINNPYEQYV. The rearrangement joins TRBV5-6 to TRBJ2-7, with no clear D. Germline-derived CDR1 and CDR2 are SGHDT and YYEEEE. V was shortened by 4 bases and J by 2 bases, with 13 bases between the two germline ends. The CDR3 runs to 14 residues.

The chain is built from TRBV7-8 and TRBJ2-5; 9 bases match TRBD1. This CDR3 is built from 16 residues. Germline lookup yields CDR1 SGHVS and CDR2 FQNEAQ. The V gene end was trimmed by 4 bases and the J gene end by 5 bases; junction bases not matched to a gene: 11. DNA for the CDR3: TGTGCCAGCAGCTCACGGGACAGGGTTCGTTCGGAGACCCAGTACTTC. Amino acid sequence: CASSSRDRVRSETQYF.

This sequence joins TRBV2 and TRBJ2-7, with a tentative D call TRBD1 (6 bases). V was pared by 5 bases and J by 3 bases, with 11 bases between. Germline-derived CDR1 and CDR2 are SNHLY and FYNNEI. This CDR3 contains 13 residues. The CDR3 here is CASSLDSLYEQYV. The CDR3, as DNA: TGTGCCAGCAGTTTGGACAGTCTCTACGAGCAGTACGTC.